The 29 T cell receptor beta chains in this list originate from one sample, sequenced in a study of blood T cell repertoires in COVID-19. Measured with immunoSEQ multiplex PCR; TCRdb has only the in-frame clones, and not every one. This table has 94,000 or so clones, 85% to 90% appearing once. Specimen: peripheral blood. These receptors originate from a woman older than 75 with active COVID-19.

The V and J genes are TRBV12-1 and TRBJ2-5; the table calls TRBD2, which could not be checked here. TRBV12-1 is reported as a pseudogene. The CDR3 extends over 14 amino acids. The CDR3 DNA reads TGTGCCAGCAGCTTTGCGCGGGTCTTTGAGACCCAGTACTTC. Amino acid sequence: CASSFARVFETQYF.

V usage is TRBV7-3 and J usage is TRBJ1-2, with a tentative D call TRBD1 (5 bases). CDR3 length: 13 amino acids. The germline V gene encodes CDR1 SGHTA and CDR2 FQGTGA. V was cut by 5 bases and J by 6 bases, with 13 bases left in between. Written as DNA, the CDR3 is TGTGCCAGCAGCAAAATCAGGGTGGATGGCTACACCTTC. Protein sequence: CASSKIRVDGYTF.

The V call is TRBV5-6, the J call TRBJ1-5; the match to TRBD1 covers 10 bases. CDR1 and CDR2 (germline): SGHDT, YYEEEE. The CDR3 contains 16 residues. With 2 bases clipped from V and 6 bases from J, the junction kept 8 bases outside the gene matches. Written as DNA, the CDR3 is TGTGCCAGCAGCTTTGGGACAGGGGAGATAGGTCAGCCCCAGCATTTT. Encoded protein: CASSFGTGEIGQPQHF. The full variable domain, completed using reference TRBV5-6 and TRBJ1-5, is DAGVTQSPTHLIKTRGQQVTLRCSPKSGHDTVSWYQQALGQGPQFIFQYYEEEERQRGNFPDRFSGHQFPNYSSELNVNALLLGDSALYLCASSFGTGEIGQPQHFGDGTRLSIL.

The V call is TRBV7-3, the J call TRBJ2-3, with 11 bases lining up with TRBD2. CDR1 is SGHTA, CDR2 FQGTGA, per germline. The CDR3 has 15 amino acids. V gave up 3 bases and J gave up 8 bases; unmatched junction bases: 7. The CDR3 spells CASSFSTSGRGTQYF. The CDR3 nucleotides read TGTGCCAGCAGCTTCTCAACTAGCGGGAGAGGTACGCAGTATTTT.

This chain joins TRBV3-1 (or the pseudogene TRBV3-2) and TRBJ1-1, with 8 bases lining up with TRBD1. V gave up 4 bases and J gave up 1 base; unmatched junction bases: 5. The germline gives CDR1 LGHDT, CDR2 YNNKEL (reference sequence). This CDR3 contains 15 residues. Here the CDR3 reads CASSPDRGENTEAFF. Here the CDR3 DNA reads TGTGCCAGCAGCCCCGACAGGGGAGAGAACACTGAAGCTTTCTTT.

The genes are TRBV10-3 and TRBJ2-5; 10 bases fit TRBD1. Trimming removed 4 bases from V and 2 bases from J; junction bases left unmatched: 1. Germline-derived CDR1 and CDR2 are ENHRY and SYGVKD. The CDR3 runs to 14 residues. This CDR3 is CAISGQGAQETQYF. The CDR3 DNA follows: TGTGCCATCAGTGGACAGGGGGCTCAAGAGACCCAGTACTTC.

The chain is built from TRBV6-2 or TRBV6-3 and TRBJ1-5; TRBD1 aligns across 8 bases. V gave up 4 bases and J gave up 0 bases; unmatched junction bases: 14. The CDR3 consists of 19 residues. In germline, CDR1 is MNHEY, CDR2 SVGEGT. CDR3: CASSSPMDRVWGSNQPQHF. For the CDR3, the DNA is TGTGCCAGCAGTTCGCCCATGGACAGGGTTTGGGGTAGCAATCAGCCCCAGCATTTT.

The chain combines TRBV6-1 with TRBJ1-3; possibly TRBD1 for D (5 bases). Per germline, CDR1 MNHNS and CDR2 SASEGT. The V and J ends lost 0 bases and 6 bases respectively, with 18 bases between them. The CDR3 runs to 17 residues. The CDR3 DNA reads as TGTGCCAGCAGTGAAGCGCTTCGCAGGGTAGGGGAAAACACCATATATTTT. The encoded protein is CASSEALRRVGENTIYF.

This rearrangement joins TRBV9 to TRBJ1-1, with 7 bases aligning to TRBD1. The CDR3 covers 13 residues. Trimming removed 3 bases from V and 5 bases from J; junction bases left unmatched: 4. Germline V gene data show CDR1 as SGDLS and CDR2 as YYNGEE. CDR3 sequence: CASSEGAGTEAFF. Written as DNA, the CDR3 is TGTGCCAGCAGCGAGGGGGCAGGAACTGAAGCTTTCTTT.

V is TRBV5-6 and J is TRBJ1-1; a possible D gene is TRBD1 (6 bases). Between the trimmed V and J ends, which lost 5 bases and 1 base, there was a span of 24 bases. Germline values: CDR1 SGHDT, CDR2 YYEEEE. The CDR3 runs to 18 residues. The CDR3: CASSSSVRGADKNTEAFF. CDR3 DNA: TGTGCCAGCAGTTCCTCCGTCCGGGGGGCCGACAAGAACACTGAAGCTTTCTTT.

The chain combines TRBV6-1 with TRBJ2-7; 11 bases match TRBD2. V lost 3 bases to trimming and J lost 3 bases; unmatched junction nucleotides: 10. CDR1 is MNHNS and CDR2 is SASEGT in the germline V gene. CDR3 length equals 17 residues. CDR3: CASSDFTSGSTFYEQYF. CDR3 bases: TGTGCCAGCAGTGACTTTACTAGCGGGAGCACATTCTACGAGCAGTACTTC.

This clone has a single count. The chain has TRBV12-3 or TRBV12-4 and TRBJ1-5; a weak D match, TRBD1 (5 bases). Deletions cut 5 bases from V and 9 bases from J, with 14 bases between. The CDR3 is made up of 13 amino acids. The CDR3, as DNA: TGTGCCAGCAGTCTGGATACCACAGGGCCCCAGCATTTT. This translates into CASSLDTTGPQHF.

V gene TRBV28 combines with J gene TRBJ2-2; TRBD1 agrees at 9 bases. Germline V gene lookup returns CDR1 MDHEN and CDR2 SYDVKM. V gave up 2 bases and J gave up 7 bases; unmatched junction bases: 8. This CDR3 has 16 residues. CDR3: CASSLTGQGIYGELFF. For the CDR3, the DNA is TGTGCCAGCAGTTTAACCGGACAGGGGATCTACGGGGAGCTGTTTTTT.

This sequence joins TRBV7-9 and TRBJ2-3; TRBD1 agrees at 9 bases. V lost 3 bases, J lost 10 bases, and 20 bases stayed unmatched. CDR3 length: 18 amino acids. The germline gives CDR1 SEHNR, CDR2 FQNEAQ (reference sequence). CDR3 in amino acids: CASSLDTPGQGTIAAQYF. CDR3 nucleotide sequence: TGTGCCAGCAGCTTGGATACCCCGGGACAGGGTACCATCGCAGCGCAGTATTTT.

The rearrangement links TRBV24-1 to TRBJ2-1; TRBD2 agrees at 7 bases. The J segment lost 1 base and the V segment lost 7 bases, leaving 3 bases of the junction unmatched. The CDR3 extends over 14 amino acids. The germline gives CDR1 KGHDR, CDR2 SFDVKD. CDR3 sequence (DNA): TGTGCCACCAGACCTAGCGGATCCTACAATGAGCAGTTCTTC. This codes for CATRPSGSYNEQFF.

This clone was counted a few times. The rearrangement joins TRBV5-4 to TRBJ2-7; D uncertain. This CDR3 spans 13 amino acids. Trimming left V 5 bases short and J 0 bases short, with 9 bases between. Germline V gene lookup returns CDR1 SGHNT and CDR2 YYREEE (reference sequence). The chain's CDR3 is CASRAASSYEQYF. The DNA for the CDR3 is TGTGCCAGCAGGGCAGCGAGCTCCTACGAGCAGTACTTC.

J is TRBJ2-1 and V is TRBV18; a possible D gene is TRBD1 (6 bases). This CDR3 contains 15 residues. With 2 bases removed from V and 0 bases from J, the gap between germline ends came to 8 bases. The germline CDR1 and CDR2 sequences are KGHSH and LQKENI. This chain's CDR3 is CASSPLQGSYNEQFF. The CDR3, as DNA: TGTGCCAGCTCACCATTACAGGGCTCCTACAATGAGCAGTTCTTC.

The chain couples TRBV28 to TRBJ2-5, with TRBD1 matching 7 bases. J lost 5 bases, V lost 6 bases, and 3 bases had no gene match. CDR3 size: 12 residues. Germline V gene data show CDR1 as MDHEN and CDR2 as SYDVKM. In DNA form, the CDR3 reads TGTGCCAGCAGAGTACAGGGGGAGACCCAGTACTTC. Its protein is CASRVQGETQYF.

The genes are TRBV6-5 and TRBJ2-7, with 7 bases aligning to TRBD1. Germline loops: CDR1 MNHEY, CDR2 SVGAGI. The length of the CDR3 is 13 residues. Trimming cost V 5 bases and J 3 bases; bases outside gene matches: 4. CDR3 sequence: CASSNRQGYEQYF. The CDR3 DNA is TGTGCCAGCAGTAACCGACAGGGCTACGAGCAGTACTTC.

This rearrangement joins TRBV7-8 to TRBJ2-2, with 9 bases aligning to TRBD1. Trimming removed 5 bases from V and 7 bases from J; junction bases left unmatched: 8. This CDR3 is 15 amino acids long. Germline assignment: CDR1 SGHVS and CDR2 FQNEAQ. CDR3 residues: CASSEQGAMVGELFF. The CDR3 bases are TGTGCCAGCAGCGAACAGGGGGCGATGGTCGGGGAGCTGTTTTTT.

The genes are TRBV19 and TRBJ1-5, with 9 positions matching TRBD1. V was clipped by 6 bases and J by 1 base; unmatched bases: 4. Germline V lookup: CDR1 LNHDA, CDR2 SQIVND (reference sequence). The CDR3 consists of 15 residues. CDR3 sequence: CASSWGTGSNQPQHF. In DNA, the CDR3 is TGTGCCAGTAGCTGGGGGACAGGGAGCAATCAGCCCCAGCATTTT.

V and J are TRBV5-1 and TRBJ2-1; TRBD2 agrees at 7 bases. CDR1 is SGHRS, CDR2 YFSETQ, per germline. This CDR3 has 14 residues. V was pared by 6 bases and J by 7 bases, with 10 bases of the junction left unmatched. The CDR3 nucleotides are TGCGCCAGCAACGATGGCGGGAGAGGTAATGAGCAGTTCTTC. Translating gives CASNDGGRGNEQFF.

The J gene is TRBJ2-7, the V gene TRBV7-6, with TRBD1 identical over 8 bases. This CDR3 is 15 amino acids long. The ends lost 4 bases at V and 6 bases at J; junction bases unmatched: 11. Germline CDR1 reads SGHVS; CDR2 reads FNYEAQ. CDR3 nucleotide sequence: TGTGCCAGCAGCTCGAGGACAGGGCAGAAATCCGAGCAGTACTTC. Protein: CASSSRTGQKSEQYF. The variable domain in full, completed from reference TRBV7-6 and TRBJ2-7, reads GAGVSQSPRYKVTKRGQDVALRCDPISGHVSLYWYRQALGQGPEFLTYFNYEAQQDKSGLPNDRFSAERPEGSISTLTIQRTEQRDSAMYRCASSSRTGQKSEQYFGPGTRLTVT.

Regarding this clone: At one of its ends the junction is not consistent with the germline gene, which may arise from a read error. The rearrangement links TRBV7-7 to TRBJ2-1; D is possibly TRBD2 (6 bases). The CDR3 sequence is 13 residues long. Per germline, CDR1 SSHAT and CDR2 FNYEAQ (reference sequence). For the CDR3, the DNA is TGTGCTAGCAGCTCAAACCAAGCGGGTGAGCAGTTCTTC. The encoded protein is CASSSNQAGEQFF. Using reference TRBV7-7 and TRBJ2-1 for the parts outside the CDR3, the full variable domain is GAGVSQSPRYKVTKRGQDVTLRCDPISSHATLYWYQQALGQGPEFLTYFNYEAQPDKSGLPSDRFSAERPEGSISTLTIQRTEQRDSAMYRCASSSNQAGEQFFGPGTRLTVL.

The chain carries TRBV27 and TRBJ2-7; 8 nucleotides line up with TRBD2. From germline, CDR1 is MNHEY and CDR2 SMNVEV (reference sequence). The length of the CDR3 is 14 residues. The ends lost 6 bases at V and 5 bases at J; junction bases unmatched: 9. CDR3 coding DNA: TGTGCCAGCAGCGGGAGGGCCAGTTTTGACGAGCAGTACTTC. This gives the protein CASSGRASFDEQYF.

V usage is TRBV14 and J usage is TRBJ2-5; D possibly corresponds to TRBD2 (5 bases). Trimming removed 0 bases at V and 9 bases at J, with 14 bases between. The CDR3 covers 14 residues. CDR1 and CDR2 from the germline V gene are SGHDN and FVKESK. DNA for the CDR3: TGTGCCAGCAGCCAAGATGGGAGCCGTAGGGCCCAGTACTTC. Its translation is CASSQDGSRRAQYF.

Remarks on this clone: At one end, the junction sequence differs from germline, possibly due to a read error. The rearrangement joins TRBV5-4 to TRBJ1-1, with TRBD1 as a possible D gene (6 bases). The CDR3 runs to 16 residues. Germline V CDR1 and CDR2: SGHNT, YYREEE (reference sequence). CDR3 protein: CASSLPRGGGSTKAFF. The DNA for the CDR3 is TGTGCCAGCAGCTTGCCTCGGGGGGGCGGTAGCACTAAAGCTTTCTTT.

The chain links TRBV7-2 to TRBJ2-7; D is possibly TRBD2 (5 bases). The V gene lost 2 bases and the J gene lost 6 bases, with 23 bases spanning the gap. The germline V gene has CDR1 SGHTA and CDR2 FQGNSA. This CDR3 is 17 amino acids long. As DNA, the CDR3 is TGTGCCAGCAGCTTAAGAGGCGGAGGCCTCTTAGTTATCGAGCAGTACTTC. It codes for CASSLRGGGLLVIEQYF.

This sequence joins TRBV2 and TRBJ2-5; 14 bases are a match to TRBD2. After removal of 4 bases from V and 9 bases from J, the junction contained 4 bases not matched to a gene. CDR1 and CDR2 from the germline V gene are SNHLY and FYNNEI. The CDR3 loop spans 14 amino acids. CDR3 amino acids: CASSVGLAGVAQYF. The CDR3 bases are TGTGCCAGCAGTGTGGGACTAGCGGGAGTTGCCCAGTACTTC. Together with reference TRBV2 and TRBJ2-5, the CDR3 gives the full variable domain: EPEVTQTPSHQVTQMGQEVILRCVPISNHLYFYWYRQILGQKVEFLVSFYNNEISEKSEIFDDQFSVERPDGSNFTLKIRSTKLEDSAMYFCASSVGLAGVAQYFGPGTRLLVL.